This T cell receptor (gamma chain) was captured in a study of gamma delta lymphoproliferative disorders and STAT genes. Study background: At least 50 ng of genomic DNA went into each LymphoTrack Dx TCRG Assay library.

The receptor sequences were amplified from genomic DNA of peripheral blood mononuclear cells. TCRdb reprocessed the multiplex PCR reads through CATT. The sample carries over a thousand gamma-chain clones, approximately 11% recorded once. Within the sample, this clone is medium-sized. This receptor was identified in a human donor in good health. The sample taken for sequencing was blood.

The CDR3 region has the DNA TGTGCCTTGTGGGACCCTCAAGAGTTGGGCAAAAAAATCAAGGTATTT. Translating gives CALWDPQELGKKIKVF. J is TRGJP and V is TRGV9. The J gene, not given by TCRdb, was assigned here from a germline match of the nucleotide sequence. After removal of 4 bases from V and 4 bases from J, the junction contained 4 bases not matched to a gene. This CDR3 spans 16 amino acids. Germline V lookup: CDR1 GITISATS, CDR2 ISYDGTV (reference sequence).